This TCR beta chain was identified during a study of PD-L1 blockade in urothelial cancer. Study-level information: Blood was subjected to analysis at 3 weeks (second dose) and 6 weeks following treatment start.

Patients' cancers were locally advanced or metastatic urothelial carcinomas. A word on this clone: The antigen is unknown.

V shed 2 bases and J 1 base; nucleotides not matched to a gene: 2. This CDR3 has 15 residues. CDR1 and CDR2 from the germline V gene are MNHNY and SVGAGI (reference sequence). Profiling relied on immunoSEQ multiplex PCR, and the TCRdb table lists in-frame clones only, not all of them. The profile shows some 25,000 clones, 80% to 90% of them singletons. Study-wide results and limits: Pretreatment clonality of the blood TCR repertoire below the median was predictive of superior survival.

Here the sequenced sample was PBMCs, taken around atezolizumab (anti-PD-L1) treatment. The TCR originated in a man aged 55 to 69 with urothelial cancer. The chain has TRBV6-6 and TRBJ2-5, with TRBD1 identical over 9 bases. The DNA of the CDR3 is TGTGCCAGCAGTTACCCGACAGGGGGCCAAGAGACCCAGTACTTC. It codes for CASSYPTGGQETQYF.